These T cell receptor beta chains were read from a single sample in a study of blood T cells in healthy people across ages. A single record per CDR3 protein comes from TCRdb applying MiXCR to the 5' RACE reads. The profile shows 850,000 to 1,000,000 distinct CDR3 sequences, about 44% of them singletons. The sample taken for sequencing was blood. Receptor source: a man aged 30 to 45 in good health. Both conserved end residues are part of each CDR3. The order of the fields is clone size, J gene, D gene, V gene, CDR3 protein, CDR3 DNA. A D gene is named only where the DNA matches it firmly. Clone size appears in some rows only: once, few, many, or a class for an expanded clone.

NA	TRBJ1-1	NA	TRBV28	CASSGAEAFF	TGCGCCAGCTCCGGGGCTGAAGCTTTCTTT
NA	TRBJ1-2	NA	TRBV4-3	CASSREQGSYGYTF	TGCGCCAGCAGCCGGGAACAGGGAAGCTATGGCTACACCTTC
NA	TRBJ2-7	NA	TRBV4-3	CAGSQALGGPGTYEQYF	TGCGCCGGCAGCCAAGCTTTGGGGGGTCCGGGTACCTACGAGCAGTACTTC
NA	TRBJ1-2	NA	TRBV21-1	CASSKFPFINYGYTF	TGTGCCAGCAGCAAATTCCCGTTTATTAACTATGGCTACACCTTC
NA	TRBJ2-5	NA	TRBV4-1	CASSPGAVRLTQYF	TGCGCCAGCAGCCCCGGAGCCGTTAGGTTGACCCAGTACTTC
once	TRBJ1-5	NA	TRBV6-1	CASQASRNQPQHF	TGTGCCAGCCAGGCTTCCCGCAATCAGCCCCAGCATTTT
few	TRBJ2-4	NA	TRBV30	CAWSVDGNIQYF	TGTGCCTGGAGTGTAGACGGAAACATTCAGTACTTC
NA	TRBJ2-1	TRBD2	TRBV19	CASSRLAGDGYNEQFF	TGTGCCAGTAGTAGGTTAGCGGGAGACGGGTACAATGAGCAGTTCTTC
few	TRBJ2-7	TRBD1	TRBV29-1	CSVDWDSSYEQYF	TGCAGCGTTGATTGGGACAGCTCCTACGAGCAGTACTTC
many	TRBJ2-3	TRBD2	TRBV4-2	CASSQEGLAGSDTQYF	TGTGCCAGCAGCCAAGAAGGGCTAGCGGGGTCAGATACGCAGTATTTT
NA	TRBJ1-1	NA	TRBV3-1	CASSQVNTEAFF	TGTGCCAGCAGTCAGGTGAACACTGAAGCTTTCTTT
NA	TRBJ2-7	TRBD2	TRBV11-3	CASSRTSEGHEQYF	TGTGCCAGCAGTCGGACTAGCGAAGGCCACGAGCAGTACTTC
few	TRBJ2-2	TRBD2	TRBV11-3	CASSLGLAWAGELFF	TGTGCCAGCAGCTTAGGACTAGCTTGGGCCGGGGAGCTGTTTTTT
NA	TRBJ2-1	NA	TRBV7-9	CASSVSGPGDEQFF	TGTGCCAGCAGCGTAAGCGGCCCAGGCGATGAGCAGTTCTTC
few	TRBJ2-7	TRBD2	TRBV7-9	CASSLEGLAVYEQYF	TGTGCCAGCAGCTTAGAGGGACTAGCGGTCTACGAGCAGTACTTC
NA	TRBJ2-1	NA	TRBV27	CASSSGAWDEQFF	TGTGCCAGCAGTTCCGGGGCCTGGGATGAGCAGTTCTTC
many	TRBJ2-6	TRBD1	TRBV29-1	CSVEDRDRAGANVLTF	TGCAGCGTTGAAGATCGTGACAGGGCTGGGGCCAACGTCCTGACTTTC